These 18 T cell receptor beta chains came from one sample sequenced in a study of CD8 T cells in Susac syndrome. Random hexamers were used to reverse transcribe an amount of 0.5 to 1 ug RNA. TCRdb re-called the immunoSEQ multiplex PCR reads through MiXCR, storing one row per CDR3 protein. The data show roughly 200,000 distinct CDR3 sequences, with roughly 94% seen just once and just over 0.08% held by the top ten. The sequenced material came from CD4+ T cells from PBMCs. These receptors came from a human donor with multiple sclerosis.

A single count supports this clonotype. The CDR3 protein is CSARDQGRNTEAFF. In DNA, the CDR3 is TGCAGTGCTAGAGATCAGGGGAGGAACACTGAAGCTTTCTTT. The chain has TRBV20-1 and TRBJ1-1; TRBD1 might be the D (6 bases). Germline V gene sequence: CDR1 DFQATT, CDR2 SNEGSKA (reference sequence). Trimming removed 0 bases at V and 1 base at J, with 9 bases between. This CDR3 comprises 14 residues.

The chain links TRBV5-4 to TRBJ2-3; D unclear. V gave up 7 bases and J gave up 4 bases, with 16 bases separating them. The CDR3 contains 14 residues. CDR1 and CDR2 (germline): SGHNT, YYREEE (reference sequence). In nucleotides, the CDR3 is TGTGCCAGCGGCGTCAGCCACCCCGCAGATACGCAGTATTTT. Its protein is CASGVSHPADTQYF.

V gene TRBV2 combines with J gene TRBJ2-5; no clear D. V gave up 5 bases and J gave up 0 bases, with 13 bases separating them. Germline-derived CDR1 and CDR2 are SNHLY and FYNNEI. The CDR3 consists of 15 residues. Here the CDR3 DNA reads TGTGCCAGCAGTATTGATCAGTGGGACCAAGAGACCCAGTACTTC. Protein: CASSIDQWDQETQYF.

The chain uses TRBV7-9 and TRBJ2-2, with D possibly matching TRBD2 (5 bases). Per germline, CDR1 SEHNR and CDR2 FQNEAQ (reference sequence). Deletions cut 5 bases from V and 4 bases from J, with 14 bases between. This CDR3 has 15 residues. The CDR3 region is CASSPRDLGTGELFF. In nucleotides, the CDR3 is TGTGCCAGCAGCCCCCGGGATCTCGGCACCGGGGAGCTGTTTTTT.

The CDR3, as DNA: TGTGCCAGCAGTGAACTCGGGGAAGGCGGCTACACCTTC. This codes for CASSELGEGGYTF. The chain uses TRBV6-1 and TRBJ1-2; D unclear. This CDR3 has 13 residues. Germline lookup yields CDR1 MNHNS and CDR2 SASEGT. Trimming took 2 bases from V and 8 from J, leaving 12 bases between them.

The V gene is TRBV24-1, the J gene TRBJ2-3; D is unresolved. Germline V gene data show CDR1 as KGHDR and CDR2 as SFDVKD. V lost 5 bases to trimming and J lost 2 bases, with 7 bases between them. The CDR3 contains 13 residues. DNA of the CDR3: TGTGCCACCAGTGGCCGTGCCACAGATACGCAGTATTTT. This gives the protein CATSGRATDTQYF.

The chain joins TRBV2 to TRBJ2-1, with D perhaps matching TRBD1 (6 bases). Germline V gives CDR1 SNHLY, CDR2 FYNNEI. Trimming took 7 bases from V and 5 from J, leaving 12 bases between them. This CDR3 comprises 13 residues. CDR3 protein: CASNTGIHNEQFF. CDR3 DNA sequence: TGTGCCAGCAATACAGGGATACACAATGAGCAGTTCTTC.

The chain employs TRBV3-1 and TRBJ1-1; D is undetermined. The germline gives CDR1 LGHDT, CDR2 YNNKEL (reference sequence). CDR3 length: 13 residues. Trimming pared 1 base from V and 11 bases from J, leaving 14 bases between. This CDR3 is CASSQGRPLEAFF. The CDR3 nucleotides read TGTGCCAGCAGCCAAGGCAGGCCCCTCGAGGCTTTCTTT.

The V gene is TRBV7-4, the J gene TRBJ2-7; no reliable D call. Per germline, CDR1 SGHVT and CDR2 SQSDAQ. The V end lost 5 bases, the J end lost 0 bases, and 20 bases lay between the germline ends. This CDR3 spans 17 amino acids. The CDR3 DNA is TGTGCCAGCAGCGTACTGGAACGCAGGTTGAGCTCCTACGAGCAGTACGTC. Its protein product is CASSVLERRLSSYEQYV.

The chain links TRBV7-9 to TRBJ1-6; D unresolved. Looked up from germline, CDR1 is SEHNR and CDR2 is FQNEAQ (reference sequence). The V gene lost 5 bases and the J gene lost 13 bases, with 9 bases spanning the gap. The CDR3 consists of 11 residues. The CDR3 DNA sequence: TGTGCCAGCAGCCAATCCGGCCCCCTCCACTTT. As protein: CASSQSGPLHF. The entire variable domain, with the rest obtained from reference TRBV7-9 and TRBJ1-6, is as follows: DTGVSQNPRHKITKRGQNVTFRCDPISEHNRLYWYRQTLGQGPEFLTYFQNEAQLEKSRLLSDRFSAERPKGSFSTLEIQRTEQGDSAMYLCASSQSGPLHFGNGTRLTVT.

The chain couples TRBV11-2 to TRBJ2-1; weak D call: TRBD1 (5 bases). CDR1 and CDR2 from the germline V gene are SGHAT and FQNNGV. The V end was cut by 5 bases, the J end by 6 bases, with 17 bases between. The CDR3 covers 15 residues. This CDR3 reads CASSRGVQGTNEQFF. In DNA, the CDR3 is TGTGCCAGCAGCCGTGGCGTGCAGGGAACCAATGAGCAGTTCTTC.

CDR3 nucleotide sequence: TGTGCCAGCAGCTTGGAACTAGCGGGGGTGCAGTTCTTC. The encoded protein is CASSLELAGVQFF. This chain uses TRBV5-6 with TRBJ2-1; 11 nucleotides match TRBD2. This CDR3 is built from 13 residues. Germline V gene data show CDR1 as SGHDT and CDR2 as YYEEEE. The junction had 2 bases not matched to a gene; V was cut back by 0 bases and J by 12 bases.

This clonotype has just one count. The V gene is TRBV5-1, the J gene TRBJ2-1; D may be TRBD2 (6 bases). The germline CDR1 and CDR2 sequences are SGHRS and YFSETQ. Trimming removed 3 bases at V and 6 bases at J, with 16 bases between. This CDR3 contains 15 residues. In DNA form, the CDR3 reads TGCGCCAGCAGCTGGACTTCCTTCGGGAGCAATGAGCAGTTCTTC. This encodes CASSWTSFGSNEQFF.

The chain employs TRBV30 and TRBJ1-5, with 11 bases fitting TRBD1. J was trimmed by 7 bases and V by 6 bases; bases with no gene match: 5. Germline loops: CDR1 GTSNPN, CDR2 SVGIG (reference sequence). The CDR3 extends over 13 amino acids. Here the CDR3 reads CACSDRGHQPQHF. In DNA, the CDR3 is TGTGCCTGTTCGGACAGGGGGCACCAGCCCCAGCATTTT.

The V gene is TRBV25-1, the J gene TRBJ1-2; the match to TRBD1 covers 8 bases. V trimming: 5 bases; J trimming: 0 bases; junction bases outside the gene matches: 14. The CDR3 totals 18 residues. CDR1 is MGHDK, CDR2 SYGVNS, per germline. CDR3 region: CASSPNSGQAFSNYGYTF. CDR3 nucleotide sequence: TGTGCCAGCAGTCCCAACTCGGGACAGGCTTTCTCTAACTATGGCTACACCTTC.

The chain carries TRBV28 and TRBJ1-1, with TRBD1 identical over 9 bases. The V segment lost 6 bases and the J segment 3 bases; nucleotides outside the gene matches: 5. The CDR3 has 14 amino acids. Germline lookup yields CDR1 MDHEN and CDR2 SYDVKM. For the CDR3, the DNA is TGTGCCAGCAGCCCGGGACAGGGCTACACTGAAGCTTTCTTT. Amino acid sequence: CASSPGQGYTEAFF.

This chain uses TRBV15 with TRBJ2-7; D remains unclear. Trimming shortened V by 1 base and J by 2 bases, and 9 bases separated the two germline ends. Germline V gene lookup returns CDR1 LNHNV and CDR2 YYDKDF (reference sequence). The CDR3 length is 14 residues. The CDR3 DNA reads as TGTGCCACCAGCAGAGGGAACACAGCCTACGAGCAGTACGTC. It translates to CATSRGNTAYEQYV.

The chain carries TRBV6-5 and TRBJ1-6; D perhaps matches TRBD1 (5 bases). V lost 6 bases, J lost 12 bases, and 12 bases lay in between. The germline V gene has CDR1 MNHEY and CDR2 SVGAGI. CDR3 length equals 12 residues. The CDR3 loop is CASRRRGEPLHF. The CDR3 DNA is TGTGCCAGCAGACGCCGGGGGGAACCCCTCCACTTT.